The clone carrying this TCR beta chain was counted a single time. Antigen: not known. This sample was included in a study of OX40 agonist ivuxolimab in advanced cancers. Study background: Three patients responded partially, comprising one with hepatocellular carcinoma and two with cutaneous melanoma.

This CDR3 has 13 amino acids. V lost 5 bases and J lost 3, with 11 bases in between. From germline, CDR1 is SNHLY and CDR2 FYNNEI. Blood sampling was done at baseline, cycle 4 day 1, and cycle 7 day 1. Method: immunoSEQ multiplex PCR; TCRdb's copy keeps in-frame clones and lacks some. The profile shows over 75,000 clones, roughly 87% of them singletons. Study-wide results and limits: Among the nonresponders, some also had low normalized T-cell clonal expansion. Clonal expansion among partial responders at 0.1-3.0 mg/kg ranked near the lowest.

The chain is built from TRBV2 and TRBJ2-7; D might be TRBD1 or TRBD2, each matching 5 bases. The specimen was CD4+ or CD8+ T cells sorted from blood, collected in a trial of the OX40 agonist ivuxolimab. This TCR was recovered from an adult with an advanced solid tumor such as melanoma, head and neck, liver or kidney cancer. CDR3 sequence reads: CASSRDGYYEQYF. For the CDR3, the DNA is TGTGCCAGCAGTCGGGACGGATACTACGAGCAGTACTTC.